These 20 T cell receptor beta chains were all obtained from the same sample, sequenced in a study of Ad26.COV2.S vaccination and SARS-CoV-2 variants. Noted treatment: about 20 received Ad26.COV2.S at low or high dose, single or two shots; roughly five received placebo; per-sample allocation not given. Day 63 following the first vaccine or placebo injection was when the samples were taken. Generated by immunoSEQ multiplex PCR, the TCRdb table keeps only in-frame clones and is missing some. The sample yields about 480,000 clones, 87% seen once. Sequenced here: peripheral blood, sampled in a trial of Ad26.COV2.S vaccine versus placebo. These receptors all stem from a person between 18 and 60 years old who received the Ad26.COV2.S COVID-19 vaccine or a placebo.

In regard to this clone: This specimen includes other DNA sequences encoding the same CDR3. J is TRBJ1-1 and V is TRBV28; D perhaps matches TRBD1 (5 bases). The CDR3 consists of 13 residues. Trimming cost V 5 bases and J 5 bases, with 12 bases left between them. CDR1 and CDR2 from the germline V gene are MDHEN and SYDVKM. CDR3 residues: CASSLRRGTEAFF. The DNA of the CDR3 is TGTGCCAGCAGTCTCCGCCGGGGGACTGAAGCTTTCTTT.

The chain has TRBV7-8 and TRBJ2-7; 10 nucleotides align to TRBD1. Germline V gives CDR1 SGHVS, CDR2 FQNEAQ. The CDR3 runs to 18 residues. Trimming took 5 bases from V and 5 from J; bases not matched to a gene: 18. Here the CDR3 reads CASSPWTRQGARPNEQYF. The CDR3 coding sequence is TGTGCCAGCAGCCCATGGACAAGACAGGGGGCCAGGCCCAACGAGCAGTACTTC.

This chain links TRBV11-2 with TRBJ1-2; D possibly corresponds to TRBD1 (5 bases). V shed 2 bases and J shed 4 bases, with 11 bases lying between them. CDR3 size: 14 residues. CDR1 SGHAT and CDR2 FQNNGV come from the germline V gene. CDR3 in amino acids: CASSLQGLSYGYTF. The CDR3 coding sequence is TGTGCCAGCAGCTTACAGGGTCTTAGCTATGGCTACACCTTC.

The chain joins TRBV28 to TRBJ2-3, with a possible D match to TRBD2 (6 bases). The germline V gene encodes CDR1 MDHEN and CDR2 SYDVKM. The V end lost 6 bases, the J end lost 2 bases, and 12 bases lay between the germline ends. CDR3 length: 14 amino acids. CDR3 in amino acids: CASSPGGTTDTQYF. CDR3 nucleotides: TGTGCCAGCAGCCCCGGGGGAACCACAGATACGCAGTATTTT.

CDR3 coding DNA: TGCGCCAGCAGCCTCGGGACAGCGAACACTGAAGCTTTCTTT. It is translated as CASSLGTANTEAFF. V usage is TRBV4-3 and J usage is TRBJ1-1, with 7 bases fitting TRBD1. The CDR3 is made up of 14 amino acids. Germline V CDR1 and CDR2: LGHNA, YSLEER. V lost 4 bases and J lost 1; bases outside the gene matches: 3.

The rearrangement uses TRBV18 and TRBJ2-3, with TRBD2 identical over 7 bases. Germline V lookup: CDR1 KGHSH, CDR2 LQKENI. Unmatched junction bases numbered 20, after V lost 6 bases and J lost 8 bases. The CDR3 runs 17 residues. CDR3 nucleotide sequence: TGTGCCAGCTCCCCCAGAGCGGGATCAATATCGTCGGGTACGCAGTATTTT. Protein sequence: CASSPRAGSISSGTQYF.

The chain joins TRBV5-4 to TRBJ2-5; D is unresolved. CDR1 SGHNT and CDR2 YYREEE come from the germline V gene (reference sequence). This CDR3 comprises 12 residues. V was trimmed by 3 bases and J by 5 bases, leaving 8 bases between them. For the CDR3, the DNA is TGTGCCAGCAGCTCAGTTAGGGAGACCCAGTACTTC. As protein: CASSSVRETQYF.

CDR3 in amino acids: CASSADGRANSPLHF. For the CDR3, the DNA is TGTGCCAGCAGCGCCGATGGGCGAGCCAATTCACCCCTCCACTTT. This sequence joins TRBV7-3 and TRBJ1-6, with no clear D. CDR3 length equals 15 residues. V lost 5 bases to trimming and J lost 7 bases, with 15 bases between them. The germline CDR1 and CDR2 sequences are SGHTA and FQGTGA.

V gene TRBV6-5 combines with J gene TRBJ2-7, with D maybe TRBD1 (6 bases). Germline lookup yields CDR1 MNHEY and CDR2 SVGAGI. The ends were cut back, 7 bases at V and 3 bases at J, with 19 bases in the middle. The CDR3 runs 15 residues. The CDR3 is CASTSYLDRNYEQYF. CDR3 nucleotides: TGTGCCAGCACCTCATACCTCGACAGGAACTACGAGCAGTACTTC.

V usage is TRBV30 and J usage is TRBJ2-7; TRBD2 agrees at 8 bases. Germline lookup yields CDR1 GTSNPN and CDR2 SVGIG (reference sequence). This CDR3 has 12 amino acids. V gave up 6 bases and J gave up 2 bases; unmatched junction bases: 3. The CDR3 is CACGRAAYEQYF. The CDR3 DNA reads TGTGCCTGCGGGAGGGCCGCCTACGAGCAGTACTTC.

The rearrangement links TRBV5-4 to TRBJ2-2; D call uncertain. The V gene's germline CDR1 is SGHNT and CDR2 YYREEE (reference sequence). The CDR3 has 13 residues. The V end was cut by 7 bases, the J end by 4 bases, with 11 bases between. The CDR3 spells CASSQWATGELFF. DNA for the CDR3: TGTGCCAGCTCCCAGTGGGCCACCGGGGAGCTGTTTTTT.

The chain links TRBV9 to TRBJ1-2, with D perhaps matching TRBD1 (6 bases). V was clipped by 3 bases and J by 7 bases, with 10 bases between them. Germline values: CDR1 SGDLS, CDR2 YYNGEE. The CDR3 covers 12 residues. Here the CDR3 reads CASSGGGTGYTF. As DNA, the CDR3 is TGTGCCAGCAGCGGGGGGGGCACTGGCTACACCTTC.

The V and J genes are TRBV19 and TRBJ2-1, with 13 bases matching TRBD2. V lost 8 bases, J lost 8 bases, and 12 bases stayed unmatched. CDR1 and CDR2 from the germline V gene are LNHDA and SQIVND (reference sequence). The CDR3 runs 16 residues. In DNA, the CDR3 is TGTGCCAGTGAGACTAGCGGGAGGCAAGGGGTCGATGAGCAGTTCTTC. This translates into CASETSGRQGVDEQFF.

V usage is TRBV6-5 and J usage is TRBJ1-5, with 7 bases fitting TRBD1. This CDR3 has 15 residues. CDR1 and CDR2 (germline): MNHEY, SVGAGI. V was clipped by 8 bases and J by 1 base; unmatched bases: 8. The DNA for the CDR3 is TGTGCCAGCGGATCAGAGGGGGCAAGCAATCAGCCCCAGCATTTT. It translates to CASGSEGASNQPQHF.

The chain uses TRBV20-1 and TRBJ2-1, with 10 bases lining up with TRBD2. CDR3 length: 16 residues. Germline assignment: CDR1 DFQATT and CDR2 SNEGSKA (reference sequence). V shed 3 bases and J 0 bases; nucleotides not matched to a gene: 5. CDR3 in DNA: TGCAGTGCTAGTCCCGCTAGCGGGAGCTCCTACAATGAGCAGTTCTTC. Amino acid sequence: CSASPASGSSYNEQFF.

This clone was seen once. The gene calls are TRBV10-3 and TRBJ2-1, with 7 bases identical to TRBD2. J gave up 12 bases and V 6 bases, and 8 bases lay outside the gene matches. The CDR3 spans 12 residues. Per germline, CDR1 ENHRY and CDR2 SYGVKD. CDR3 protein: CAISRAGEGQFF. CDR3 in DNA: TGTGCCATCAGCAGGGCGGGAGAAGGGCAGTTCTTC.

The CDR3 loop reads CASSVASVSYEQYF. The CDR3 region has the DNA TGTGCCAGCAGCGTCGCCAGCGTCTCCTACGAGCAGTACTTC. The rearrangement links TRBV9 to TRBJ2-7; D is unclear. Germline CDR1 SGDLS, CDR2 YYNGEE. This CDR3 is built from 14 residues. Trimming shortened V by 2 bases and J by 0 bases, and 9 bases separated the two germline ends.

This sequence joins TRBV6-4 and TRBJ2-6; a weak D match, TRBD1 (6 bases). Germline values: CDR1 MRHNA, CDR2 SNTAGT. The V gene lost 2 bases and the J gene lost 2 bases, with 25 bases spanning the gap. The CDR3 extends over 21 amino acids. For the CDR3, the DNA is TGTGCCAGCAGTGACCAAGGGGGTCTTTTGGCTTACGGTCCTGGGGCCAACGTCCTGACTTTC. This encodes CASSDQGGLLAYGPGANVLTF.

The J gene is TRBJ2-3, the V gene TRBV10-1; the D gene is possibly TRBD2 (6 bases). This CDR3 region has 19 residues. Trimming removed 3 bases from V and 0 bases from J, with 22 bases in between. Germline V gene lookup returns CDR1 WNHNN and CDR2 SYGVQD (reference sequence). CDR3: CASSDGGWVCGPSTDTQYF. CDR3 DNA: TGCGCCAGCAGTGATGGGGGGTGGGTCTGCGGGCCGAGCACAGATACGCAGTATTTT.

The V call is TRBV19, the J call TRBJ1-5; tentative D call: TRBD1 (5 bases). Germline V gives CDR1 LNHDA, CDR2 SQIVND (reference sequence). This CDR3 spans 14 amino acids. V was cut by 7 bases and J by 4 bases, with 14 bases left in between. The chain's CDR3 is CASTPDTWNQPQHF. As DNA, the CDR3 is TGTGCCAGTACCCCGGACACTTGGAATCAGCCCCAGCATTTT.